A single sample is the source of the 26 T cell receptor beta chains below, sequenced in a study of read filtering for tumor transcriptome and immune sequencing. This library used roughly 0.4 ug RNA and molecular barcoded adaptors spanning alpha/delta and beta/gamma chains. Each CDR3 protein is one row after TCRdb ran MiXCR on the reads. This table holds about 48,000 distinct CDR3 sequences, roughly 19% found once. What was sequenced was a population of CD138-negative cells sorted from bone marrow. The receptors here all came from a donor older than 35 with multiple myeloma.

A few counts support this clonotype. The gene calls are TRBV5-1 and TRBJ2-6; unclear D gene. The V gene's germline CDR1 is SGHRS and CDR2 YFSETQ. V lost 5 bases and J lost 0, with 6 bases in between. The CDR3 sequence is 14 residues long. The CDR3 protein is CASRISSGANVLTF. DNA for the CDR3: TGCGCCAGCAGAATTAGCTCTGGGGCCAACGTCCTGACTTTC. Based on the CDR3 plus reference TRBV5-1 and TRBJ2-6, the full variable domain is KAGVTQTPRYLIKTRGQQVTLSCSPISGHRSVSWYQQTPGQGLQFLFEYFSETQRNKGNFPGRFSGRQFSNSRSEMNVSTLELGDSALYLCASRISSGANVLTFGAGSRLTVL.

This clonotype was found many times. The rearrangement links TRBV7-2 to TRBJ2-2; D not resolved. V was pared by 1 base and J by 5 bases, with 8 bases between. There are 14 residues in the CDR3. Germline lookup yields CDR1 SGHTA and CDR2 FQGNSA. The CDR3 nucleotides read TGTGCCAGCAGCTTAGTATGGGTAACCGGGGAGCTGTTTTTT. Translated, it gives CASSLVWVTGELFF.

This clonotype appeared many times. This rearrangement joins TRBV11-3 to TRBJ2-7, with 8 nucleotides matching TRBD1. Per germline, CDR1 SGHNT and CDR2 YENEEA. V was pared by 5 bases and J by 3 bases, with 9 bases of the junction left unmatched. This CDR3 spans 15 amino acids. CDR3 in amino acids: CASSQRTGSNYEQYF. CDR3 nucleotide sequence: TGTGCCAGCAGCCAGCGGACAGGGAGTAACTACGAGCAGTACTTC.

In this sample, this clonotype turned up many times. The chain joins TRBV7-2 to TRBJ2-5; no clear D gene. The CDR3 totals 14 residues. The germline V gene encodes CDR1 SGHTA and CDR2 FQGNSA. Between the trimmed V and J ends, which lost 3 bases and 5 bases, there was a span of 13 bases. The CDR3 here is CASSLAGLIETQYF. The DNA for the CDR3 is TGTGCCAGCAGCTTGGCAGGTTTGATTGAGACCCAGTACTTC.

With respect to this clonotype: One end of the junction does not line up with germline, which may come from a read error. This rearrangement joins TRBV6-6 to TRBJ2-1; D could derive from TRBD1 or TRBD2 (5 bases each). Germline V gene sequence: CDR1 MNHNY, CDR2 SVGAGI (reference sequence). The CDR3 extends over 14 amino acids. The CDR3 DNA is TGTGCCAGCAGACCTGACGGGACGGGCCCTGAGCAGTCCTTC. Amino acid sequence: CASRPDGTGPEQSF.

This clonotype showed up just a few times. The chain recombines TRBV7-2 with TRBJ2-3, with 8 bases aligning to TRBD2. The germline V gene has CDR1 SGHTA and CDR2 FQGNSA. The CDR3 sequence is 14 residues long. V was clipped by 1 base and J by 4 bases; unmatched bases: 1. The CDR3 DNA is TGTGCCAGCAGCTTAGGACTAGCGCCAGATACGCAGTATTTT. This codes for CASSLGLAPDTQYF.

To note about this clonotype: A much larger clone differs by one base, so this may be a read error. This chain uses TRBV7-2 with TRBJ2-1; 8 nucleotides line up with TRBD2. Trimming took 1 base from V and 0 from J; bases not matched to a gene: 20. This CDR3 has 22 residues. The V gene's germline CDR1 is SGHTA and CDR2 FQGNSA. This CDR3 reads CASSLVSPGLAGYLSSYNEQFF. CDR3 DNA: TGTGCCAGCAGCTTAGTGAGTCCCGGGCTAGCGGGCTACTTAAGCTCCTACAATGAGCAGTTCTTC.

This clonotype was detected only a few times. V gene TRBV19 combines with J gene TRBJ1-5; D gene uncertain. V shed 5 bases and J shed 4 bases, with 6 bases lying between them. CDR1 is LNHDA, CDR2 SQIVND, per germline (reference sequence). This CDR3 has 12 residues. The CDR3 loop reads CASSLNNQPQHF. The CDR3 DNA follows: TGTGCCAGTAGTCTAAATAATCAGCCCCAGCATTTT.

This clonotype occurred many times. The gene calls are TRBV19 and TRBJ1-5; D call uncertain. Trimming took off 5 bases at V and 2 bases at J, with 10 bases between the two ends. The CDR3 has 14 residues. Germline values: CDR1 LNHDA, CDR2 SQIVND (reference sequence). CDR3 region: CASSETVGNQPQHF. The CDR3 DNA reads TGTGCCAGTAGTGAAACTGTGGGCAATCAGCCCCAGCATTTT.

This clonotype was counted at least ten times. The J gene is TRBJ1-1, the V gene TRBV29-1; 9 nucleotides match TRBD1. Germline V gene data show CDR1 as SQVTM and CDR2 as ANQGSEA. The CDR3 totals 13 residues. In DNA, the CDR3 is TGCAGTACTGGACAGGGGACAAACACTGAAGCTTTCTTT. Translating gives CSTGQGTNTEAFF.

This clonotype was observed many times. This sequence joins TRBV2 and TRBJ2-1; 14 positions agree with TRBD2. Germline V gene data show CDR1 as SNHLY and CDR2 as FYNNEI. The J segment lost 7 bases and the V segment lost 6 bases, leaving 5 bases of the junction unmatched. This CDR3 region has 15 residues. The CDR3, as DNA: TGTGCCAGCAGAAGAGGGACTAGCGGGAGAAATGAGCAGTTCTTC. This encodes CASRRGTSGRNEQFF.

Many counts were recorded for this clonotype. The J gene is TRBJ2-1, the V gene TRBV29-1, with 10 nucleotides matching TRBD2. CDR1 and CDR2 from the germline V gene are SQVTM and ANQGSEA. The CDR3 has 10 residues. Trimming took 4 bases from V and 15 from J; bases not matched to a gene: 3. In DNA, the CDR3 is TGCAGCGTTGGAGCGGGAGGGGGGTTCTTC. Protein product: CSVGAGGGFF.

This clonotype occurred many times. This sequence joins TRBV7-2 and TRBJ2-6, with 10 bases identical to TRBD2. CDR1 SGHTA and CDR2 FQGNSA come from the germline V gene. Germline trimming cut 6 bases from V and 3 bases from J; bases unmatched to any gene: 5. CDR3 length: 16 amino acids. The CDR3 nucleotides read TGTGCCAGCAGTTCTAGCGGGAGCAGTGGGGCCAACGTCCTGACTTTC. Translating it yields CASSSSGSSGANVLTF.

Ten or more counts support this clonotype. The chain employs TRBV28 and TRBJ2-1; TRBD1 or TRBD2 may be the D gene (5 bases each). The V gene lost 4 bases and the J gene lost 2 bases, with 12 bases spanning the gap. In germline, CDR1 is MDHEN, CDR2 SYDVKM. This CDR3 has 15 amino acids. CDR3 DNA: TGTGCCAGCAGTTCGGATAGGGGACCCTACAATGAGCAGTTCTTC. As protein: CASSSDRGPYNEQFF.

This clonotype has at least ten counts. This sequence joins TRBV12-3 or TRBV12-4 and TRBJ2-2, with no clear D. The CDR3 runs to 17 residues. V lost 6 bases to trimming and J lost 1 base, with 18 bases between them. The CDR3 sequence: CASSLLIADWNTGELFF. For the CDR3, the DNA is TGTGCCAGCAGCCTCCTCATAGCTGATTGGAACACCGGGGAGCTGTTTTTT.

This clonotype has a count of ten or more. CDR3 sequence reads: CASSLVPQEIYGYTF. The CDR3 DNA follows: TGTGCCAGCAGCTTAGTCCCACAGGAAATCTATGGCTACACCTTC. The rearrangement uses TRBV7-3 and TRBJ1-2; perhaps TRBD1 as D (5 bases). Germline CDR1 is SGHTA and CDR2 is FQGTGA. The CDR3 contains 15 residues. V was pared by 2 bases and J by 4 bases, with 14 bases between.

The chain has TRBV5-1 and TRBJ2-1; 14 nucleotides line up with TRBD2. The germline V gene encodes CDR1 SGHRS and CDR2 YFSETQ. This CDR3 contains 15 residues. J lost 12 bases, V lost 1 base, and 6 bases had no gene match. The CDR3 reads CASSLTGLAGVRQFF. DNA for the CDR3: TGCGCCAGCAGCTTGACGGGACTAGCGGGAGTACGGCAGTTCTTC.

The table lists this clonotype with many counts. This rearrangement joins TRBV14 to TRBJ1-4; D unresolved. From germline, CDR1 is SGHDN and CDR2 FVKESK. This CDR3 comprises 15 residues. Deletions cut 4 bases from V and 7 bases from J, with 16 bases between. This chain's CDR3 is CASSPPGARREKLFF. In DNA, the CDR3 is TGTGCCAGCAGCCCCCCGGGAGCCCGGCGTGAAAAACTGTTTTTT.

The chain recombines TRBV12-3 or TRBV12-4 with TRBJ2-7, with a weak D call TRBD2 (6 bases). Trimming pared 3 bases from V and 7 bases from J, leaving 16 bases between. The CDR3 consists of 14 residues. CDR3 DNA: TGTGCCAGCAGTTTTGGACCCCCGGAGGGGGAGCAGTACTTC. This sequence encodes CASSFGPPEGEQYF.

The chain has TRBV29-1 and TRBJ2-2; D unresolved. Trimming removed 6 bases from V and 1 base from J, with 18 bases in between. Germline values: CDR1 SQVTM, CDR2 ANQGSEA. This CDR3 spans 16 amino acids. The CDR3 region has the DNA TGCAGCGTCCTCGCCTACATGAAGGAGAACACCGGGGAGCTGTTTTTT. Translating gives CSVLAYMKENTGELFF.

This clonotype has ten or more counts. In DNA form, the CDR3 reads TGTGCCAGCAGCCAAGTTGTAGCGCGGGAGGTGCAGTTCTTC. Protein: CASSQVVAREVQFF. The chain is built from TRBV4-2 and TRBJ2-1; 8 bases agree with TRBD2. The germline V gene has CDR1 LGHNA and CDR2 YNFKEQ. V was pared by 1 base and J by 12 bases, with 8 bases of the junction left unmatched. The CDR3 has 14 amino acids.

The rearrangement joins TRBV5-4 to TRBJ2-1, with 8 bases that match TRBD2. The V and J ends lost 4 bases and 9 bases, in that order; junction bases with no gene match: 15. Germline CDR1 and CDR2: SGHNT and YYREEE (reference sequence). CDR3 length: 16 residues. The CDR3: CASSPLGVGTRGEQFF. CDR3 bases: TGTGCCAGCAGCCCGCTAGGGGTCGGGACTAGGGGTGAGCAGTTCTTC.

V is TRBV19 and J is TRBJ2-1; TRBD2 aligns across 7 bases. Losses at the gene ends were 5 bases for V and 3 bases for J; bases not matched to a gene: 7. Germline values: CDR1 LNHDA, CDR2 SQIVND (reference sequence). This CDR3 has 15 amino acids. CDR3 loop: CASSYSAGVYNEQFF. Written as DNA, the CDR3 is TGTGCCAGTAGTTACTCCGCGGGAGTCTACAATGAGCAGTTCTTC.

Ten or more counts support this clonotype. The chain combines TRBV14 with TRBJ2-2, with no clear D. The CDR3 is 17 residues long. Germline V lookup: CDR1 SGHDN, CDR2 FVKESK. The V end lost 1 base, the J end lost 1 base, and 13 bases lay between the germline ends. CDR3 nucleotides: TGTGCCAGCAGCCAAGGGGATGGACGACGGAACACCGGGGAGCTGTTTTTT. It is translated as CASSQGDGRRNTGELFF. Combining the CDR3 with reference TRBV14 and TRBJ2-2 gives the whole variable domain EAGVTQFPSHSVIEKGQTVTLRCDPISGHDNLYWYRRVMGKEIKFLLHFVKESKQDESGMPNNRFLAERTGGTYSTLKVQPAELEDSGVYFCASSQGDGRRNTGELFFGEGSRLTVL.

This clonotype was seen repeatedly, ten times or more. The V and J genes are TRBV4-3 and TRBJ2-1; D unclear. This CDR3 contains 14 residues. Looked up from germline, CDR1 is LGHNA and CDR2 is YSLEER. V lost 0 bases to trimming and J lost 10 bases, with 13 bases between them. Written as DNA, the CDR3 is TGCGCCAGCAGCCAAGATCGGGTAGGCGCCGAGCAGTTCTTC. Encoded protein: CASSQDRVGAEQFF.

This clonotype was counted many times. The genes are TRBV7-6 and TRBJ2-5, with a possible D match to TRBD2 (5 bases). Germline CDR1 SGHVS, CDR2 FNYEAQ. The V and J ends lost 2 bases and 5 bases respectively, with 15 bases between them. The CDR3 runs to 15 residues. The CDR3 region has the DNA TGTGCCAGCAGCTTAACGGGAACCCAGAGGGAGACCCAGTACTTC. Its translation is CASSLTGTQRETQYF.